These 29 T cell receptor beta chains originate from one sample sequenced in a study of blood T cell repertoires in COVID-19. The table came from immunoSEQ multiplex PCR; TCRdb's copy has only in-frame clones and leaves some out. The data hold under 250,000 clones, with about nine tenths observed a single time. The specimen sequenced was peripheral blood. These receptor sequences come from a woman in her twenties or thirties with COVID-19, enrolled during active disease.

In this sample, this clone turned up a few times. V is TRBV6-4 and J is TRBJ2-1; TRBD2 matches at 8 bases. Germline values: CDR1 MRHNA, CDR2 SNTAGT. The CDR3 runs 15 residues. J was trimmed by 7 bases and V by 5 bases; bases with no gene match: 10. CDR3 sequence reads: CASSREGIAGNEQFF. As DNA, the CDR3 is TGTGCCAGCAGTCGGGAGGGGATAGCAGGGAATGAGCAGTTCTTC.

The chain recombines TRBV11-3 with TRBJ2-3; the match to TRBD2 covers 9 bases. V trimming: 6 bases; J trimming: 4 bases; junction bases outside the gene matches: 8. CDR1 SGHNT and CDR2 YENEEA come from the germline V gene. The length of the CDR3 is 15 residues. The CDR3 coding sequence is TGTGCCAGCAGAAAACCGGGACTAGCATCAGATACGCAGTATTTT. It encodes CASRKPGLASDTQYF. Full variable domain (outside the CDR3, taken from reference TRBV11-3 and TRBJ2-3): EAGVVQSPRYKIIEKKQPVAFWCNPISGHNTLYWYLQNLGQGPELLIRYENEEAVDDSQLPKDRFSAERLKGVDSTLKIQPAELGDSAVYLCASRKPGLASDTQYFGPGTRLTVL.

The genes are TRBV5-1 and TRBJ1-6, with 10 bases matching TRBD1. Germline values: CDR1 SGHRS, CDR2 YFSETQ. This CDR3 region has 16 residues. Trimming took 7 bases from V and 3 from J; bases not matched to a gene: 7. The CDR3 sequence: CASAGQGDFYNSPLHF. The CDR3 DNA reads TGCGCCAGCGCTGGACAGGGGGACTTCTATAATTCACCCCTCCACTTT.

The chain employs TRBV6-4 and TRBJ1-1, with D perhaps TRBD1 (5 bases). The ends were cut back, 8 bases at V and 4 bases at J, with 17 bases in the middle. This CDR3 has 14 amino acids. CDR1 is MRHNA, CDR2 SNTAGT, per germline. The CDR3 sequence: CASRTEGFSTEAFF. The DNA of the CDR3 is TGTGCCAGCCGGACGGAGGGGTTCAGCACTGAAGCTTTCTTT.

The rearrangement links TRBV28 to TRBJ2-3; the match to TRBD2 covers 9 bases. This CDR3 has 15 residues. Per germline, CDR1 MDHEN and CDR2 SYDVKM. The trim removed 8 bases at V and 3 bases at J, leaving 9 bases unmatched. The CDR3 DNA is TGTGCCAGCCTAGAGGGGCGGGGGGGAACAGATACGCAGTATTTT. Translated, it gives CASLEGRGGTDTQYF.

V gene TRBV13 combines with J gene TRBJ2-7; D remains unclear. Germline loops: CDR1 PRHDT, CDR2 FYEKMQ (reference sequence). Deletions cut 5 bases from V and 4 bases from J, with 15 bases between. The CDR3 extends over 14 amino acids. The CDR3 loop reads CASSPRPQAYEQYF. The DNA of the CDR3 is TGTGCCAGCAGCCCCCGGCCGCAGGCTTACGAGCAGTACTTC.

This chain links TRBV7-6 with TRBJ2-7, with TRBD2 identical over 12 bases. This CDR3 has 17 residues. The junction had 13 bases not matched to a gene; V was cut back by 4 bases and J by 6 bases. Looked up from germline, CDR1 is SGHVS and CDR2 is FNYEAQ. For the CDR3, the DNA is TGTGCCAGCAGCTCGGGGGGACTAGCGGGCACTATCGGCGAGCAGTACTTC. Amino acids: CASSSGGLAGTIGEQYF.

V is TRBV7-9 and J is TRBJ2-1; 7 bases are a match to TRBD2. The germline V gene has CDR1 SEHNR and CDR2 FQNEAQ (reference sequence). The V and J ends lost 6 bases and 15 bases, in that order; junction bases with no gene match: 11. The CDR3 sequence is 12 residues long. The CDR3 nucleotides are TGTGCCAGCAGTCCAACTAGCGATTCAAGGTTCTTC. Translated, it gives CASSPTSDSRFF. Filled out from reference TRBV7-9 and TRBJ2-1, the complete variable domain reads DTGVSQNPRHKITKRGQNVTFRCDPISEHNRLYWYRQTLGQGPEFLTYFQNEAQLEKSRLLSDRFSAERPKGSFSTLEIQRTEQGDSAMYLCASSPTSDSRFFGPGTRLTVL.

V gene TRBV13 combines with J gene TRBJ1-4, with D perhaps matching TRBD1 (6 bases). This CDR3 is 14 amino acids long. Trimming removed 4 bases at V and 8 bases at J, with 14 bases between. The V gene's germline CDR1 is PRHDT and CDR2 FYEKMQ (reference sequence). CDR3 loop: CASSSRTVPEKLFF. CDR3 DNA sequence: TGTGCCAGCAGCTCGAGGACAGTCCCCGAAAAACTGTTTTTT.

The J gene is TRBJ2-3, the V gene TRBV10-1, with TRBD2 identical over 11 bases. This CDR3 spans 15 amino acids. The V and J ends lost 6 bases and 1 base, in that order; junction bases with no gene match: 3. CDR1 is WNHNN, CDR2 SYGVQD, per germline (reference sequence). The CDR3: CASSLTSGGTDTQYF. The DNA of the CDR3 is TGCGCCAGCAGCCTGACTAGCGGGGGCACAGATACGCAGTATTTT.

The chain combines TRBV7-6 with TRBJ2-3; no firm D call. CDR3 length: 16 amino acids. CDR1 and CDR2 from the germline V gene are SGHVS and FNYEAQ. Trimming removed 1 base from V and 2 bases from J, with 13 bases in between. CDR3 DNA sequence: TGTGCCAGCAGCTTAGGCGGAGTAGACCCCACAGATACGCAGTATTTT. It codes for CASSLGGVDPTDTQYF.

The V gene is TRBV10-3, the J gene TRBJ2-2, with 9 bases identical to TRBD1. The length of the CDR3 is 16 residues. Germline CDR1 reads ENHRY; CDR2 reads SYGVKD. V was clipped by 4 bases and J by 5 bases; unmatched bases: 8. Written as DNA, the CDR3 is TGTGCCATCAGTGGAAGGACAGGGGTACGGACCGGGGAGCTGTTTTTT. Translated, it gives CAISGRTGVRTGELFF.

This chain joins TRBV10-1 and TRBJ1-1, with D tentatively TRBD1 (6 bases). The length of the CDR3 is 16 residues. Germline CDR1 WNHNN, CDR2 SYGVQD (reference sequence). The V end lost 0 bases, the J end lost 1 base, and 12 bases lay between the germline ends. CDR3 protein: CASSESEGGTNTEAFF. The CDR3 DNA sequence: TGCGCCAGCAGTGAGTCGGAGGGGGGGACGAACACTGAAGCTTTCTTT.

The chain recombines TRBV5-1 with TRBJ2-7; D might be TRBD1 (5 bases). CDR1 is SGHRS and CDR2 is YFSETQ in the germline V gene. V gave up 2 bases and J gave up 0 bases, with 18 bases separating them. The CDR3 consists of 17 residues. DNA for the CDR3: TGCGCCAGCAGCTTTCCTGGGGCCAGCCTCAGCTCCTACGAGCAGTACTTC. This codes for CASSFPGASLSSYEQYF. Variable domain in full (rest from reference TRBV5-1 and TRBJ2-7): KAGVTQTPRYLIKTRGQQVTLSCSPISGHRSVSWYQQTPGQGLQFLFEYFSETQRNKGNFPGRFSGRQFSNSRSEMNVSTLELGDSALYLCASSFPGASLSSYEQYFGPGTRLTVT.

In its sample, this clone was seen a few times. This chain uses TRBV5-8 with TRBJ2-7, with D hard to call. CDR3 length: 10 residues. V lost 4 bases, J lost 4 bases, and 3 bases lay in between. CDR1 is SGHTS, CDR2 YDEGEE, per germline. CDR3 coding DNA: TGTGCCAGCAGCCCGTACGAGCAGTACTTC. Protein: CASSPYEQYF.

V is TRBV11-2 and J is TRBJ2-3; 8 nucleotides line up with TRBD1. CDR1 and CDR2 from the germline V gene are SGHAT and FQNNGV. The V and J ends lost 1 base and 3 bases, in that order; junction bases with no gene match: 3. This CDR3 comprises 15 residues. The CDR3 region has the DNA TGTGCCAGCAGCTTAGTTGGGACAGGAACAGATACGCAGTATTTT. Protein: CASSLVGTGTDTQYF.

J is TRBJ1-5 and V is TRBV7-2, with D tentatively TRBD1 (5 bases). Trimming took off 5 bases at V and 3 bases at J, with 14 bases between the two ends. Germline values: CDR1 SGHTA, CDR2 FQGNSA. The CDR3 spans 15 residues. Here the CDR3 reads CASSAGANLNQPQHF. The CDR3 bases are TGTGCCAGCAGCGCTGGGGCGAACCTCAATCAGCCCCAGCATTTT.

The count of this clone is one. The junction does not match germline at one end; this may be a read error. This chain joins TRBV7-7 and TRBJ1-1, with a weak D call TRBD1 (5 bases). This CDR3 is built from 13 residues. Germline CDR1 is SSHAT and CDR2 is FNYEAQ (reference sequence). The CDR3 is CASSTRLGGRAFF. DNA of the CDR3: TGTGCTAGCAGCACCCGACTTGGGGGGAGGGCTTTCTTT.

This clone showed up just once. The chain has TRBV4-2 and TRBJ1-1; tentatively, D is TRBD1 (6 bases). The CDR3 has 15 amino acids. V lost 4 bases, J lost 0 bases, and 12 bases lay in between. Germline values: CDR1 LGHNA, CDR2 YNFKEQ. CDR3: CASSPNRDMNTEAFF. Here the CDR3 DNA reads TGTGCCAGCAGCCCCAACAGGGACATGAACACTGAAGCTTTCTTT.

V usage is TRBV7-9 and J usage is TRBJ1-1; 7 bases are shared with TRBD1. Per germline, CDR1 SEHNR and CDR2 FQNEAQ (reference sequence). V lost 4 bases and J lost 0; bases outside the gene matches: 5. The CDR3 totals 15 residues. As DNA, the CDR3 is TGTGCCAGCAGCTGGAGACAGGGTATGAACACTGAAGCTTTCTTT. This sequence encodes CASSWRQGMNTEAFF. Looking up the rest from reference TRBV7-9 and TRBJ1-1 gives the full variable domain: DTGVSQNPRHKITKRGQNVTFRCDPISEHNRLYWYRQTLGQGPEFLTYFQNEAQLEKSRLLSDRFSAERPKGSFSTLEIQRTEQGDSAMYLCASSWRQGMNTEAFFGQGTRLTVV.

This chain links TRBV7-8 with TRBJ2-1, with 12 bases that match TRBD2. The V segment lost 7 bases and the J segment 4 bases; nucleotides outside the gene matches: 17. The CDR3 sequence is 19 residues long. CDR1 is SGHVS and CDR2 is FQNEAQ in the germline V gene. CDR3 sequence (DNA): TGTGCCAGCAACCCATCGCGACTAGCGGGAGTAGTTCCTTACAATGAGCAGTTCTTC. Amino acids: CASNPSRLAGVVPYNEQFF.

The CDR3 DNA reads as TGTGCCAGCAGCCTTTCTACTTCACCCCTCCACTTT. Encoded protein: CASSLSTSPLHF. The rearrangement links TRBV3-1 (or the pseudogene TRBV3-2) to TRBJ1-6; D remains unclear. CDR1 LGHDT and CDR2 YNNKEL come from the germline V gene (reference sequence). Trimming removed 4 bases at V and 9 bases at J, with 7 bases between. The CDR3 length is 12 residues.

CDR3 residues: CGKLEGGTSYEQYF. As DNA, the CDR3 is TGTGGCAAGTTAGAAGGGGGAACCTCCTACGAGCAGTACTTC. The chain is built from TRBV25-1 and TRBJ2-7; TRBD1 might be the D (6 bases). The CDR3 runs 14 residues. CDR1 is MGHDK and CDR2 is SYGVNS in the germline V gene.

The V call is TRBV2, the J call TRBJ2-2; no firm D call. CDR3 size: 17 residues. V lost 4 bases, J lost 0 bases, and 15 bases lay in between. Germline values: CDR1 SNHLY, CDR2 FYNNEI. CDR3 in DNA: TGTGCCAGCAGTGGGCCCCATCAAAACGCGAACACCGGGGAGCTGTTTTTT. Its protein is CASSGPHQNANTGELFF. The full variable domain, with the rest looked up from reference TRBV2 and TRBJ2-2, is EPEVTQTPSHQVTQMGQEVILRCVPISNHLYFYWYRQILGQKVEFLVSFYNNEISEKSEIFDDQFSVERPDGSNFTLKIRSTKLEDSAMYFCASSGPHQNANTGELFFGEGSRLTVL.

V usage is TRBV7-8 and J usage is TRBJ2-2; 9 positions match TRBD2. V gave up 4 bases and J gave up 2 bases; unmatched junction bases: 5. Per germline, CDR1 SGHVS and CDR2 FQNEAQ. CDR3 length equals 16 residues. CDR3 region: CASSWLAGINTGELFF. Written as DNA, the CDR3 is TGTGCCAGCAGCTGGCTAGCGGGAATTAACACCGGGGAGCTGTTTTTT. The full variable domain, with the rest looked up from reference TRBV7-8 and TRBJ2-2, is GAGVSQSPRYKVAKRGQDVALRCDPISGHVSLFWYQQALGQGPEFLTYFQNEAQLDKSGLPSDRFFAERPEGSVSTLKIQRTQQEDSAVYLCASSWLAGINTGELFFGEGSRLTVL.

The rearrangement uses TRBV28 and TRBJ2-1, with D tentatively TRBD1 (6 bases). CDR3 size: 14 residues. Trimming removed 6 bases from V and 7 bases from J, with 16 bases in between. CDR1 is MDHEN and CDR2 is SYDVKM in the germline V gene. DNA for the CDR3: TGTGCCAGCAGATCTCCGACAGGCCTTAATGAGCAGTTCTTC. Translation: CASRSPTGLNEQFF.

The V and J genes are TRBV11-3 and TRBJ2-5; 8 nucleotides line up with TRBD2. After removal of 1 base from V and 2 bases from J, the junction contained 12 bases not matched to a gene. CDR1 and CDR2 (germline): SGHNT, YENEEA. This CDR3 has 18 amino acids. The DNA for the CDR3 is TGTGCCAGCAGCTTAGGAGTCCCTTTAGCGGGACCACAAGAGACCCAGTACTTC. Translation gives CASSLGVPLAGPQETQYF.

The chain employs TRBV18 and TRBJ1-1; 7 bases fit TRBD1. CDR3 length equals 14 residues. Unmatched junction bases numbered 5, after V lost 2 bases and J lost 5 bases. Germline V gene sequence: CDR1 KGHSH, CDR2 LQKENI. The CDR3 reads CASSPVQGTTEAFF. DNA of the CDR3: TGTGCCAGCTCACCAGTACAGGGGACTACTGAAGCTTTCTTT.

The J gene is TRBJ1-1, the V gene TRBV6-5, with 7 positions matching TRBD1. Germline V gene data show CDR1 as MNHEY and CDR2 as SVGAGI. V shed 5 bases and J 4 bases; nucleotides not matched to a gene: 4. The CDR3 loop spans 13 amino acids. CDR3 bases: TGTGCCAGCAGTCAACAGGGGAGCACTGAAGCTTTCTTT. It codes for CASSQQGSTEAFF.